This T cell receptor (beta chain) was found in a study of blood T cell repertoires in COVID-19. CDR1 is SGHTA, CDR2 FQGNSA, per germline. The CDR3 sequence is 15 residues long. Losses at the gene ends were 5 bases for V and 10 bases for J; bases not matched to a gene: 10. Sequencing used immunoSEQ multiplex PCR; TCRdb keeps in-frame clones, though not all of them. The repertoire includes fewer than 250,000 clones, 85% of them detected once, and approximately 9% sits in the top ten. This sequence originates from a woman aged 45-65 years with acute COVID-19. The chain has TRBV7-2 and TRBJ1-4; TRBD1 matches at 10 bases. Sequenced: PBMCs or T cells enriched from blood (not recorded which). Here the CDR3 DNA reads TGTGCCAGCAGCGCCAACTCCGGGACAGGGGTAAAACTGTTTTTT. Translation gives CASSANSGTGVKLFF.